The 31 T cell receptor beta chains listed next were all sequenced from one sample in a study of identical twins. TCRdb recomputed calls from the 5' RACE reads with MiXCR, one row per CDR3 protein. In the table there are some 240,000 distinct CDR3 sequences, over 9.5% of which are singletons. The sample taken for sequencing was memory T cells sorted from blood. Receptors originate from a man between 50 and 59 years old in good health.

This clonotype was detected a few times. The rearrangement uses TRBV6-5 and TRBJ2-5; D is unclear. CDR1 and CDR2 (germline): MNHEY, SVGAGI. Trimming removed 2 bases from V and 2 bases from J, with 15 bases in between. The length of the CDR3 is 16 residues. The CDR3 region has the DNA TGTGCCAGCAGTTACGCTAATTGGGCCACTCAAGAGACCCAGTACTTC. It specifies CASSYANWATQETQYF.

This clonotype was recorded at least ten times. V usage is TRBV5-1 and J usage is TRBJ1-6, with D possibly TRBD1 on 5 matching bases. This CDR3 has 16 residues. V lost 0 bases and J lost 9, with 16 bases in between. Germline CDR1 is SGHRS and CDR2 is YFSETQ. Here the CDR3 DNA reads TGCGCCAGCAGCTTGGATTCGAGCGGGGGTAGTTCACCCCTCCACTTT. Amino acids: CASSLDSSGGSSPLHF.

This chain uses TRBV30 with TRBJ1-1, with D unclear. Germline CDR1 and CDR2: GTSNPN and SVGIG (reference sequence). V lost 0 bases to trimming and J lost 5 bases, with 10 bases between them. CDR3 size: 13 residues. In nucleotides, the CDR3 is TGTGCCTGGAGTGTGTCGGTTCGGACTGAAGCTTTCTTT. This sequence encodes CAWSVSVRTEAFF.

The genes are TRBV20-1 and TRBJ1-5, with TRBD1 matching 10 bases. The CDR3 consists of 13 residues. Germline V gene lookup returns CDR1 DFQATT and CDR2 SNEGSKA (reference sequence). Germline trimming cut 6 bases from V and 4 bases from J; bases unmatched to any gene: 3. The DNA of the CDR3 is TGCAGTGCCGGGACAGGGGTTAATCAGCCCCAGCATTTT. This translates into CSAGTGVNQPQHF.

The table lists this clonotype with many counts. The chain employs TRBV11-2 and TRBJ2-3, with D possibly TRBD1 on 6 matching bases. The V end was cut by 2 bases, the J end by 4 bases, with 13 bases between. Germline-derived CDR1 and CDR2 are SGHAT and FQNNGV. CDR3 length: 15 amino acids. CDR3 bases: TGTGCCAGCAGCTTACAGCCAGGGGTTGCAGATACGCAGTATTTT. Translating gives CASSLQPGVADTQYF.

V usage is TRBV20-1 and J usage is TRBJ1-5; 9 bases match TRBD1. The CDR3 covers 15 residues. With V trimmed by 6 bases and J by 3 bases, 9 bases remained unmatched. Per the germline V gene, CDR1 is DFQATT and CDR2 is SNEGSKA (reference sequence). Here the CDR3 reads CSAHAGTGPNQPQHF. CDR3 DNA sequence: TGCAGTGCCCATGCCGGGACAGGGCCCAATCAGCCCCAGCATTTT.

This clonotype was seen a few times. The chain links TRBV10-3 to TRBJ2-1; 12 positions match TRBD2. Trimming removed 1 base from V and 8 bases from J; junction bases left unmatched: 6. The V gene's germline CDR1 is ENHRY and CDR2 SYGVKD. This CDR3 has 16 residues. This chain's CDR3 is CAISEWASGRAHEQFF. CDR3 nucleotides: TGTGCCATCAGTGAGTGGGCTAGCGGGAGGGCCCATGAGCAGTTCTTC.

This clonotype was recorded at least ten times. V usage is TRBV7-8 and J usage is TRBJ2-7, with unresolved D. The V gene lost 3 bases and the J gene lost 0 bases, with 9 bases spanning the gap. The CDR3 covers 14 residues. Per germline, CDR1 SGHVS and CDR2 FQNEAQ. The chain's CDR3 is CASSLAAHSYEQYF. CDR3 coding DNA: TGTGCCAGCAGCTTGGCGGCACACTCCTACGAGCAGTACTTC. The variable domain in full, with the rest retrieved from reference TRBV7-8 and TRBJ2-7, is GAGVSQSPRYKVAKRGQDVALRCDPISGHVSLFWYQQALGQGPEFLTYFQNEAQLDKSGLPSDRFFAERPEGSVSTLKIQRTQQEDSAVYLCASSLAAHSYEQYFGPGTRLTVT.

V and J are TRBV25-1 and TRBJ1-6; no definite D call. Germline CDR1 is MGHDK and CDR2 is SYGVNS. The V end lost 4 bases, the J end lost 5 bases, and 15 bases lay between the germline ends. The CDR3 runs 16 residues. In DNA, the CDR3 is TGTGCCAGCAGTGGCCGCACGGGAACTAATAATTCACCCCTCCACTTT. Translation: CASSGRTGTNNSPLHF.

This rearrangement joins TRBV2 to TRBJ2-7; 8 bases line up with TRBD1. The CDR3 length is 12 residues. In germline, CDR1 is SNHLY, CDR2 FYNNEI. The ends lost 7 bases at V and 6 bases at J; junction bases unmatched: 5. CDR3 region: CASTLDRVEQYF. In DNA form, the CDR3 reads TGTGCCAGCACTTTGGACAGGGTCGAGCAGTACTTC.

This chain links TRBV20-1 with TRBJ2-1; TRBD2 matches at 7 bases. From germline, CDR1 is DFQATT and CDR2 SNEGSKA (reference sequence). Unmatched junction bases numbered 4, after V lost 5 bases and J lost 6 bases. CDR3 size: 12 residues. CDR3 DNA: TGCAGTGCTGGACGGACTAGCAATGAGCAGTTCTTC. Translation gives CSAGRTSNEQFF.

This clonotype was observed a handful of times. The chain combines TRBV7-9 with TRBJ2-3; unclear D gene. The CDR3 consists of 15 residues. V was cut by 1 base and J by 2 bases, with 10 bases left in between. Looked up from germline, CDR1 is SEHNR and CDR2 is FQNEAQ (reference sequence). The CDR3 DNA sequence: TGTGCCAGCAGCTTAGTGGTTGGCAACACAGATACGCAGTATTTT. Residues: CASSLVVGNTDTQYF.

This clonotype was counted at least ten times. This rearrangement joins TRBV10-1 to TRBJ2-7; 9 nucleotides align to TRBD2. Germline CDR1 and CDR2: WNHNN and SYGVQD (reference sequence). There are 16 residues in the CDR3. V was clipped by 2 bases and J by 3 bases; unmatched bases: 8. The CDR3 loop reads CASSEAYGTSIYEQYF. CDR3 nucleotides: TGCGCCAGCAGTGAGGCCTACGGGACTAGCATCTACGAGCAGTACTTC.

This clonotype was observed a handful of times. The J gene is TRBJ1-6, the V gene TRBV4-3; a weak D match, TRBD1 (5 bases). Germline CDR1 LGHNA, CDR2 YSLEER. This CDR3 region has 15 residues. V was clipped by 0 bases and J by 6 bases, with 9 bases between them. CDR3 bases: TGCGCCAGCAGCCAAGATCCAGGGTCTAATTCACCCCTCCACTTT. This translates into CASSQDPGSNSPLHF.

This clonotype was counted many times. The V and J genes are TRBV10-3 and TRBJ2-1, with unresolved D. Germline loops: CDR1 ENHRY, CDR2 SYGVKD. This CDR3 region has 12 residues. Trimming left V 4 bases short and J 7 bases short, with 8 bases between. The CDR3 region is CAISGTTNEQFF. The CDR3 coding sequence is TGTGCCATCAGTGGTACCACAAATGAGCAGTTCTTC.

This clonotype was seen only a few times. This rearrangement joins TRBV18 to TRBJ2-1; D not certain. Trimming took off 1 base at V and 9 bases at J, with 7 bases between the two ends. Germline assignment: CDR1 KGHSH and CDR2 LQKENI. The CDR3 sequence is 12 residues long. CDR3 loop: CASSPRLSEQFF. The CDR3 coding sequence is TGTGCCAGCTCACCACGACTCAGTGAGCAGTTCTTC.

This clonotype appeared a few times. This sequence joins TRBV7-2 and TRBJ2-7, with D possibly TRBD2 on 6 matching bases. From germline, CDR1 is SGHTA and CDR2 FQGNSA. Between the trimmed V and J ends, which lost 4 bases and 4 bases, there was a span of 20 bases. This CDR3 is built from 16 residues. DNA for the CDR3: TGTGCCAGCAGCTCTGGGACTTCCCTTACTACATACGAGCAGTACTTC. Its translation: CASSSGTSLTTYEQYF.

In its sample, this clonotype was seen many times. V gene TRBV29-1 combines with J gene TRBJ1-1, with D perhaps matching TRBD1 (5 bases). Germline lookup yields CDR1 SQVTM and CDR2 ANQGSEA. V was shortened by 4 bases and J by 0 bases, with 12 bases between the two germline ends. CDR3 length: 14 residues. CDR3 DNA sequence: TGCAGCGTTGGGGATTCAGGGATGAACACTGAAGCTTTCTTT. Translation gives CSVGDSGMNTEAFF.

V gene TRBV4-1 combines with J gene TRBJ2-7, with 11 nucleotides matching TRBD2. The ends lost 0 bases at V and 4 bases at J; junction bases unmatched: 5. The germline V gene encodes CDR1 MGHRA and CDR2 YSYEKL. The CDR3 covers 16 residues. CDR3 DNA sequence: TGCGCCAGCAGCCAAGAGCGACTAGCGGGGAGATACGAGCAGTACTTC. Protein sequence: CASSQERLAGRYEQYF.

This clonotype was recorded many times. This chain joins TRBV7-9 and TRBJ2-7, with 9 bases fitting TRBD1. After removal of 6 bases from V and 2 bases from J, the junction contained 5 bases not matched to a gene. This CDR3 contains 14 residues. CDR1 and CDR2 (germline): SEHNR, FQNEAQ (reference sequence). CDR3 DNA sequence: TGTGCCAGCAGGTCGGACAGGGGAGCCTACGAGCAGTACTTC. Amino acids: CASRSDRGAYEQYF. The full variable domain, in which reference TRBV7-9 and TRBJ2-7 provide the parts outside the CDR3, is DTGVSQNPRHKITKRGQNVTFRCDPISEHNRLYWYRQTLGQGPEFLTYFQNEAQLEKSRLLSDRFSAERPKGSFSTLEIQRTEQGDSAMYLCASRSDRGAYEQYFGPGTRLTVT.

Many counts were recorded for this clonotype. The genes are TRBV6-5 and TRBJ2-7; tentative D call: TRBD1 (5 bases). The CDR3 has 13 amino acids. V lost 4 bases and J 2 bases, leaving 9 bases between the germline ends. Germline V gene sequence: CDR1 MNHEY, CDR2 SVGAGI. The CDR3 sequence is CASSLDSTYEQYF. In nucleotides, the CDR3 is TGTGCCAGCAGTTTAGACAGCACCTACGAGCAGTACTTC.

The rearrangement uses TRBV9 and TRBJ2-2; no reliable D call. Germline V lookup: CDR1 SGDLS, CDR2 YYNGEE. Between the trimmed V and J ends, which lost 4 bases and 0 bases, there was a span of 13 bases. This CDR3 has 16 residues. DNA for the CDR3: TGTGCCAGCAGCCCTCGACAAGCCGCGAACACCGGGGAGCTGTTTTTT. Translated: CASSPRQAANTGELFF.

Ten or more counts support this clonotype. The chain carries TRBV10-3 and TRBJ1-5; TRBD1 matches at 11 bases. J was trimmed by 6 bases and V by 2 bases; bases with no gene match: 6. Looked up from germline, CDR1 is ENHRY and CDR2 is SYGVKD. CDR3 length: 16 amino acids. CDR3 nucleotide sequence: TGTGCCATCAGTGAGGGGGACAGGGGGTCGGGTCAGCCCCAGCATTTT. Translated: CAISEGDRGSGQPQHF.

This clonotype was seen at least ten times. V and J are TRBV20-1 and TRBJ2-1; TRBD2 aligns across 14 bases. The V gene's germline CDR1 is DFQATT and CDR2 SNEGSKA (reference sequence). V shed 3 bases, J shed 8 bases, and the junction held 6 bases outside the gene matches. This CDR3 comprises 15 residues. CDR3 bases: TGCAGTGCTAGTAGCGGGACTAGCGGGAGATATGAGCAGTTCTTC. This translates into CSASSGTSGRYEQFF.

This clonotype was observed a few times. The rearrangement links TRBV7-2 to TRBJ2-7, with 9 bases fitting TRBD1. This CDR3 is 15 amino acids long. V was clipped by 4 bases and J by 4 bases; unmatched bases: 8. Germline CDR1 reads SGHTA; CDR2 reads FQGNSA. This CDR3 is CASSSDRGGGYEQYF. The CDR3 DNA reads TGTGCCAGCAGCTCGGACAGGGGAGGGGGGTACGAGCAGTACTTC.

In this sample, this clonotype turned up many times. CDR3 sequence: CASSLAGHLEKLFF. The CDR3 DNA reads TGTGCCAGCAGCTTGGCGGGACACCTCGAAAAACTGTTTTTT. The rearrangement joins TRBV5-6 to TRBJ1-4; D may be TRBD1 (6 bases). CDR3 length: 14 amino acids. V lost 0 bases to trimming and J lost 8 bases, with 11 bases between them. The germline gives CDR1 SGHDT, CDR2 YYEEEE.

This clonotype was found a few times. V and J are TRBV10-3 and TRBJ1-1; D unclear. This CDR3 region has 14 residues. The germline V and J ends were trimmed by 4 bases and 0 bases, with 9 bases remaining between them. Looked up from germline, CDR1 is ENHRY and CDR2 is SYGVKD. The CDR3 region is CAISVDGLNTEAFF. The CDR3 nucleotides are TGTGCCATCAGTGTAGACGGCCTGAACACTGAAGCTTTCTTT.

This clonotype was counted between two and nine times. CDR3 bases: TGTGCCAGCAGTTATTCTAGCGGGGGCCGGAGCTCCTACAATGAGCAGTTCTTC. Protein sequence: CASSYSSGGRSSYNEQFF. The rearrangement uses TRBV27 and TRBJ2-1, with TRBD2 matching over 10 bases. V shed 4 bases and J 0 bases; nucleotides not matched to a gene: 9. Germline CDR1 reads MNHEY; CDR2 reads SMNVEV (reference sequence). The CDR3 is 18 amino acids.

This clonotype was seen repeatedly, ten times or more. This rearrangement joins TRBV7-2 to TRBJ2-7; 15 bases are shared with TRBD2. The CDR3 has 15 residues. V was clipped by 4 bases and J by 5 bases; unmatched bases: 3. The germline V gene encodes CDR1 SGHTA and CDR2 FQGNSA. CDR3: CASSWTSGGGHEQYF. In DNA, the CDR3 is TGTGCCAGCAGCTGGACTAGCGGGGGGGGCCACGAGCAGTACTTC.

The rearrangement links TRBV6-1 to TRBJ2-5; 8 bases match TRBD2. Losses at the gene ends were 7 bases for V and 5 bases for J; bases not matched to a gene: 12. The CDR3 sequence is 15 residues long. CDR1 and CDR2 (germline): MNHNS, SASEGT. This chain's CDR3 is CASTSSGGWGETQYF. CDR3 DNA sequence: TGTGCCAGCACCTCATCGGGGGGGTGGGGGGAGACCCAGTACTTC.

In the case of this clonotype: Its ends do not fully match the called genes, so a read error is possible. This rearrangement joins TRBV2 to TRBJ2-5; D remains unclear. Germline CDR1 and CDR2: SNHLY and FYNNEI. The CDR3 has 11 residues. The CDR3 is CASKSLQKTNF. CDR3 nucleotides: TGTGCCAGCAAAAGCCTACAGAAAACGAACTTC.